This passage covers 22 T cell receptor beta chains from one sample sequenced in a study of cytomegalovirus exposure and HLA in healthy donors. Method: immunoSEQ multiplex PCR; TCRdb's copy keeps in-frame clones and lacks some. The sample includes approximately 99,000 clones, roughly 88% of them seen just once. Sequencing input: PBMCs. The source is a woman younger than 30 in good health and CMV-seronegative.

This clone appeared a single time. The chain has TRBV5-1 and TRBJ1-5; 7 nucleotides align to TRBD1. Germline V gene sequence: CDR1 SGHRS, CDR2 YFSETQ. This CDR3 contains 14 residues. V shed 0 bases, J shed 6 bases, and the junction held 3 bases outside the gene matches. CDR3 nucleotide sequence: TGCGCCAGCAGCTTGGAGACAGGGAGTCAGCCCCAGCATTTT. Its protein is CASSLETGSQPQHF. Supplemented by reference TRBV5-1 and TRBJ1-5, the full variable domain reads KAGVTQTPRYLIKTRGQQVTLSCSPISGHRSVSWYQQTPGQGLQFLFEYFSETQRNKGNFPGRFSGRQFSNSRSEMNVSTLELGDSALYLCASSLETGSQPQHFGDGTRLSIL.

The V and J genes are TRBV4-1 and TRBJ2-3; D gene uncertain. Germline assignment: CDR1 MGHRA and CDR2 YSYEKL. Trimming shortened V by 2 bases and J by 6 bases, and 12 bases separated the two germline ends. The CDR3 contains 14 residues. CDR3 coding DNA: TGCGCCAGCAGCCAAACTTGGCCGCGGGATACGCAGTATTTT. This gives the protein CASSQTWPRDTQYF.

The genes are TRBV2 and TRBJ1-6; D gene ambiguous. The CDR3 totals 14 residues. V lost 8 bases and J lost 9, with 17 bases in between. Germline CDR1 and CDR2: SNHLY and FYNNEI. CDR3 in DNA: TGTGCCAGCGGCGAAAACCGGGAAGTTTCACCCCTCCACTTT. This encodes CASGENREVSPLHF.

J is TRBJ1-5 and V is TRBV16; D uncertain. V lost 2 bases, J lost 6 bases, and 14 bases lay in between. The CDR3 covers 15 residues. Looked up from germline, CDR1 is KGHSY and CDR2 is FQNENV. CDR3 nucleotides: TGTGCCAGCAGCCAAGACAACGTCGGAATTCAGCCCCAGCATTTT. Its protein product is CASSQDNVGIQPQHF.

The CDR3: CASSIDLWNEQFF. The DNA of the CDR3 is TGTGCCAGTAGTATAGATCTATGGAATGAGCAGTTCTTC. J is TRBJ2-1 and V is TRBV19; D not resolved. CDR3 length equals 13 residues. The V gene's germline CDR1 is LNHDA and CDR2 SQIVND (reference sequence). The germline V and J ends were trimmed by 0 bases and 7 bases, with 7 bases remaining between them.

The gene calls are TRBV10-2 and TRBJ2-5; 8 bases agree with TRBD2. With 4 bases clipped from V and 5 bases from J, the junction kept 3 bases outside the gene matches. This CDR3 has 13 residues. Germline V gene lookup returns CDR1 WSHSY and CDR2 SAAADI. DNA for the CDR3: TGCGCCAGCAGTGGGACTAGCTGGGAGACCCAGTACTTC. It specifies CASSGTSWETQYF.

The chain employs TRBV2 and TRBJ1-1, with 9 bases fitting TRBD1. The germline gives CDR1 SNHLY, CDR2 FYNNEI. The CDR3 extends over 14 amino acids. The V gene end was trimmed by 5 bases and the J gene end by 1 base; junction bases not matched to a gene: 2. The CDR3 region has the DNA TGTGCCAGCAGTCGACAGGGGGGGAACACTGAAGCTTTCTTT. Translated: CASSRQGGNTEAFF.

The rearrangement uses TRBV19 and TRBJ2-7, with D possibly matching TRBD2 (5 bases). Between the trimmed V and J ends, which lost 10 bases and 8 bases, there was a span of 21 bases. The CDR3 runs 13 residues. Germline values: CDR1 LNHDA, CDR2 SQIVND (reference sequence). Here the CDR3 reads CAISVARVTKQYF. Written as DNA, the CDR3 is TGTGCCATTTCGGTAGCGCGAGTTACGAAGCAGTACTTC.

The genes are TRBV7-9 and TRBJ2-2; 8 bases match TRBD2. Unmatched junction bases numbered 5, after V lost 2 bases and J lost 6 bases. The CDR3 extends over 15 amino acids. Germline values: CDR1 SEHNR, CDR2 FQNEAQ (reference sequence). The CDR3 sequence: CASSLRTSFPGELFF. The CDR3 region has the DNA TGTGCCAGCAGCTTAAGGACTAGCTTTCCCGGGGAGCTGTTTTTT.

The genes are TRBV27 and TRBJ2-7, with 8 nucleotides matching TRBD2. The CDR3 runs to 11 residues. Germline V lookup: CDR1 MNHEY, CDR2 SMNVEV (reference sequence). V dropped 7 bases and J dropped 4; count of bases not matched to a gene: 0. CDR3 protein: CASTGGYEQYF. The CDR3 nucleotides are TGTGCCAGCACGGGGGGGTACGAGCAGTACTTC.

This chain joins TRBV5-1 and TRBJ2-7; D remains unclear. Between the trimmed V and J ends, which lost 4 bases and 0 bases, there was a span of 17 bases. CDR3 length: 16 residues. The germline CDR1 and CDR2 sequences are SGHRS and YFSETQ. The DNA for the CDR3 is TGCGCCAGCAGCCCCCTAGGCACCCACCCCTCCTACGAGCAGTACTTC. It encodes CASSPLGTHPSYEQYF. Looking up the rest from reference TRBV5-1 and TRBJ2-7 gives the full variable domain: KAGVTQTPRYLIKTRGQQVTLSCSPISGHRSVSWYQQTPGQGLQFLFEYFSETQRNKGNFPGRFSGRQFSNSRSEMNVSTLELGDSALYLCASSPLGTHPSYEQYFGPGTRLTVT.

The chain is built from TRBV6-1 and TRBJ2-4; maybe TRBD2 (6 bases). Germline values: CDR1 MNHNS, CDR2 SASEGT. Trimming took 3 bases from V and 0 from J, leaving 21 bases between them. The CDR3 contains 19 residues. The CDR3 spells CASSEIRDLFNLAKNIQYF. Written as DNA, the CDR3 is TGTGCCAGCAGTGAGATCCGGGACTTATTTAACTTAGCCAAAAACATTCAGTACTTC.

The gene calls are TRBV5-4 and TRBJ2-3, with D maybe TRBD2 (6 bases). Germline CDR1 is SGHNT and CDR2 is YYREEE (reference sequence). This CDR3 is built from 16 residues. V lost 0 bases and J 7 bases, leaving 18 bases between the germline ends. CDR3 residues: CASSLEVGPAGYTQYF. The CDR3 DNA reads as TGTGCCAGCAGCTTGGAGGTCGGGCCCGCGGGGTATACGCAGTATTTT.

V usage is TRBV5-4 and J usage is TRBJ2-7; D not certain. Trimming pared 1 base from V and 4 bases from J, leaving 6 bases between. This CDR3 has 12 residues. Germline V gene sequence: CDR1 SGHNT, CDR2 YYREEE (reference sequence). The CDR3 region is CASSLNSYEQYF. DNA for the CDR3: TGTGCCAGCAGCTTGAATTCGTACGAGCAGTACTTC.

The chain combines TRBV7-9 with TRBJ2-7, with a possible D match to TRBD2 (7 bases). V gave up 8 bases and J gave up 7 bases, with 27 bases separating them. The germline V gene has CDR1 SEHNR and CDR2 FQNEAQ (reference sequence). The CDR3 spans 16 residues. CDR3 sequence reads: CASAIPRGRGGEEQYF. CDR3 DNA: TGTGCCAGCGCCATACCCAGGGGCAGGGGAGGGGAAGAGCAGTACTTC.

The CDR3 sequence: CASRSQGTGNTIYF. The CDR3 DNA follows: TGTGCCAGCAGGTCTCAGGGGACTGGAAACACCATATATTTT. V is TRBV6-5 and J is TRBJ1-3, with a possible D match to TRBD1 (6 bases). The CDR3 is made up of 14 amino acids. V was cut by 6 bases and J by 2 bases, with 11 bases left in between. In germline, CDR1 is MNHEY, CDR2 SVGAGI.

The chain combines TRBV6-5 with TRBJ1-6; D not certain. The CDR3 length is 12 residues. Per the germline V gene, CDR1 is MNHEY and CDR2 is SVGAGI. Trimming stripped 9 bases from V and 10 bases from J, with 13 bases between. CDR3 DNA: TGTGCCAGGCCCTGGGCTAGCTCACCCCTCCACTTT. As protein: CARPWASSPLHF.

This chain joins TRBV5-1 and TRBJ2-5; D call uncertain. Deletions cut 3 bases from V and 5 bases from J, with 8 bases between. The CDR3 runs 12 residues. The germline V gene has CDR1 SGHRS and CDR2 YFSETQ. The CDR3 here is CASSSHSETQYF. For the CDR3, the DNA is TGCGCCAGCAGCTCCCACTCGGAGACCCAGTACTTC.

The V and J genes are TRBV5-5 and TRBJ1-1; 8 positions match TRBD1. From germline, CDR1 is SGHKS and CDR2 YYEKEE (reference sequence). V shed 4 bases, J shed 4 bases, and the junction held 21 bases outside the gene matches. The CDR3 sequence is 19 residues long. Here the CDR3 reads CASSRNFRDRSPGGTEAFF. CDR3 nucleotide sequence: TGTGCCAGCAGCAGGAATTTTAGGGACAGGTCTCCGGGTGGCACTGAAGCTTTCTTT.

The chain carries TRBV27 and TRBJ1-5, with D possibly TRBD1 on 6 matching bases. Germline CDR1 and CDR2: MNHEY and SMNVEV (reference sequence). CDR3 length: 14 residues. Deletions cut 6 bases from V and 2 bases from J, with 11 bases between. CDR3 protein: CASSTGLGNQPQHF. The CDR3 DNA reads as TGTGCCAGCAGCACAGGGTTAGGCAATCAGCCCCAGCATTTT.

The CDR3 sequence is CASTPGQGIEAFF. CDR3 DNA sequence: TGTGCCAGCACTCCGGGACAGGGAATTGAAGCTTTCTTT. The rearrangement joins TRBV7-9 to TRBJ1-1; 9 bases are a match to TRBD1. The CDR3 length is 13 residues. The germline V gene has CDR1 SEHNR and CDR2 FQNEAQ (reference sequence). V was clipped by 7 bases and J by 7 bases; unmatched bases: 7.

The chain has TRBV30 and TRBJ2-3; 14 bases are shared with TRBD2. The CDR3 loop spans 17 amino acids. V trimming: 3 bases; J trimming: 2 bases; junction bases outside the gene matches: 7. CDR1 and CDR2 (germline): GTSNPN, SVGIG (reference sequence). The CDR3, as DNA: TGTGCCTGGAGGGATTGGACTAGCGGGGGGATCACAGATACGCAGTATTTT. Its translation is CAWRDWTSGGITDTQYF. Full variable domain (rest looked up from reference TRBV30 and TRBJ2-3): SQTIHQWPATLVQPVGSPLSLECTVEGTSNPNLYWYRQAAGRGLQLLFYSVGIGQISSEVPQNLSASRPQDRQFILSSKKLLLSDSGFYLCAWRDWTSGGITDTQYFGPGTRLTVL.